A single sample gave rise to the 13 T cell receptor beta chains below, sequenced in a study of Graves' ophthalmopathy and Graves' hyperthyroidism. For repertoire sequencing, the TCR beta CDR3 regions were amplified from RNA transcripts. Investigators did first-round RT-PCR with HTBI primers, then second-round multiplex PCR. Using its own MiXCR run on the multiplex PCR reads, TCRdb lists one record per CDR3 protein. The repertoire has approximately 540,000 distinct CDR3 sequences, just under 40% of them found once; the top ten carry 3.5% to 5%. The source material was peripheral blood or thyroid tissue (not recorded which). Receptors originate from an adult man with Graves' hyperthyroidism.

This clonotype was found many times. The chain is built from TRBV6-5 and TRBJ2-5; TRBD1 agrees at 7 bases. With V trimmed by 6 bases and J by 5 bases, 12 bases remained unmatched. The CDR3 is 15 residues long. Germline values: CDR1 MNHEY, CDR2 SVGAGI. The CDR3 bases are TGTGCCAGCAGGTTCGCGACAGGGAGTGGGGAGACCCAGTACTTC. Its protein product is CASRFATGSGETQYF.

The table lists this clonotype with many counts. The gene calls are TRBV19 and TRBJ2-7; 10 bases map to TRBD2. V dropped 3 bases and J dropped 5; count of bases not matched to a gene: 7. This CDR3 spans 15 amino acids. Germline CDR1 LNHDA, CDR2 SQIVND (reference sequence). CDR3 in DNA: TGTGCCAGTAGTATCTCACTAGCGGGATTCGACGAGCAGTACTTC. Residues: CASSISLAGFDEQYF.

A word on this clonotype: The conserved closing phenylalanine or tryptophan is absent in this CDR3, likely reflecting a read error. The CDR3 coding sequence is TGCAGTGCTAGGACTAGCGGGGGGGACTACGAGCAGTACCTC. Translating it yields CSARTSGGDYEQYL. The rearrangement links TRBV20-1 to TRBJ2-7; 14 bases are shared with TRBD2. The CDR3 loop spans 14 amino acids. The germline CDR1 and CDR2 sequences are DFQATT and SNEGSKA (reference sequence). The trim removed 3 bases at V and 3 bases at J, leaving 1 base unmatched.

At least ten counts were recorded for this clonotype. The chain links TRBV20-1 to TRBJ1-5; D remains unclear. The CDR3 is 14 amino acids. Germline CDR1 is DFQATT and CDR2 is SNEGSKA (reference sequence). Trimming shortened V by 3 bases and J by 5 bases, and 14 bases separated the two germline ends. Written as DNA, the CDR3 is TGCAGTGCTAGTTCGCGGTGGGGTGATCAGCCCCAGCATTTT. This gives the protein CSASSRWGDQPQHF.

V and J are TRBV7-9 and TRBJ2-5, with D tentatively TRBD2 (6 bases). Germline V CDR1 and CDR2: SEHNR, FQNEAQ (reference sequence). The CDR3 runs 15 residues. The ends were cut back, 2 bases at V and 11 bases at J, with 21 bases in the middle. The CDR3 bases are TGTGCCAGCAGCTTAACGAGGGCTAGCGCTTACACGCAGTACTTC. Protein sequence: CASSLTRASAYTQYF.

Ten or more counts support this clonotype. The V gene is TRBV2, the J gene TRBJ1-2; a possible D gene is TRBD1 (5 bases). Trimming took 3 bases from V and 7 from J, leaving 12 bases between them. This CDR3 has 13 residues. CDR1 is SNHLY and CDR2 is FYNNEI in the germline V gene. The CDR3 spells CASSDWGPVGYTF. CDR3 nucleotide sequence: TGTGCCAGCAGTGATTGGGGCCCGGTTGGCTACACCTTC.

This clonotype is a singleton in its sample. In DNA, the CDR3 is TGTGCCAGCAGCTTAAGAAGCGGCGGGGAGCTGTTTTTT. Protein product: CASSLRSGGELFF. The gene calls are TRBV7-3 and TRBJ2-2; TRBD2 might be the D (5 bases). Trimming stripped 1 base from V and 7 bases from J, with 7 bases between. Germline CDR1 is SGHTA and CDR2 is FQGTGA. The CDR3 has 13 residues.

The rearrangement links TRBV7-9 to TRBJ2-7; 11 bases match TRBD1. CDR1 is SEHNR and CDR2 is FQNEAQ in the germline V gene (reference sequence). The CDR3 has 16 residues. Trimming removed 1 base from V and 3 bases from J; junction bases left unmatched: 5. CDR3 sequence: CASSLGRDRGDYEQYF. CDR3 bases: TGTGCCAGCAGCTTAGGCCGGGACAGGGGGGACTACGAGCAGTACTTC.

The V and J genes are TRBV7-9 and TRBJ2-7, with TRBD1 as a possible D gene (5 bases). The J call may be mistaken, given a closer DNA end match to TRBJ2-1. CDR3 length equals 13 residues. Germline assignment: CDR1 SEHNR and CDR2 FQNEAQ (reference sequence). The CDR3 nucleotides are TGTGCCAGCAGCTGGGGCGCAGGTAATGAGCAGTTCTTC. Translation: CASSWGAGNEQFF.

The chain is built from TRBV11-2 and TRBJ2-1; 12 positions match TRBD2. This CDR3 is 18 amino acids long. The germline gives CDR1 SGHAT, CDR2 FQNNGV. The ends lost 2 bases at V and 6 bases at J; junction bases unmatched: 11. Written as DNA, the CDR3 is TGTGCCAGCAGCTTATTTCTAGCGGGAGGGAGAGGAGGCAATGAGCAGTTCTTC. Its translation is CASSLFLAGGRGGNEQFF. Variable domain in full (rest from reference TRBV11-2 and TRBJ2-1): EAGVAQSPRYKIIEKRQSVAFWCNPISGHATLYWYQQILGQGPKLLIQFQNNGVVDDSQLPKDRFSAERLKGVDSTLKIQPAKLEDSAVYLCASSLFLAGGRGGNEQFFGPGTRLTVL.

The chain combines TRBV2 with TRBJ2-7, with D perhaps matching TRBD2 (5 bases). CDR1 and CDR2 (germline): SNHLY, FYNNEI. This CDR3 is built from 13 residues. V was pared by 5 bases and J by 5 bases, with 13 bases between. CDR3: CASSFEGSHEQYF. CDR3 bases: TGTGCCAGCAGTTTTGAGGGTTCCCACGAGCAGTACTTC.

In its sample, this clonotype was seen many times. This chain uses TRBV25-1 with TRBJ1-1; D gene uncertain. Germline V gene lookup returns CDR1 MGHDK and CDR2 SYGVNS. The CDR3 has 12 amino acids. Trimming removed 4 bases from V and 11 bases from J, with 14 bases in between. CDR3 DNA sequence: TGTGCCAGCAGTGCCATTTTGGGTAAGGCTTTCTTT. As protein: CASSAILGKAFF. Together with reference TRBV25-1 and TRBJ1-1, the CDR3 gives the full variable domain: EADIYQTPRYLVIGTGKKITLECSQTMGHDKMYWYQQDPGMELHLIHYSYGVNSTEKGDLSSESTVSRIRTEHFPLTLESARPSHTSQYLCASSAILGKAFFGQGTRLTVV.

This clonotype showed up many times. This chain connects TRBV12-3 or TRBV12-4 to TRBJ2-7; D unresolved. The V and J ends lost 3 bases and 3 bases respectively, with 9 bases between them. The CDR3 spans 13 residues. The CDR3, as DNA: TGTGCCAGCAGTTTGCTACAGAGCTACGAGCAGTACTTC. Translation gives CASSLLQSYEQYF.